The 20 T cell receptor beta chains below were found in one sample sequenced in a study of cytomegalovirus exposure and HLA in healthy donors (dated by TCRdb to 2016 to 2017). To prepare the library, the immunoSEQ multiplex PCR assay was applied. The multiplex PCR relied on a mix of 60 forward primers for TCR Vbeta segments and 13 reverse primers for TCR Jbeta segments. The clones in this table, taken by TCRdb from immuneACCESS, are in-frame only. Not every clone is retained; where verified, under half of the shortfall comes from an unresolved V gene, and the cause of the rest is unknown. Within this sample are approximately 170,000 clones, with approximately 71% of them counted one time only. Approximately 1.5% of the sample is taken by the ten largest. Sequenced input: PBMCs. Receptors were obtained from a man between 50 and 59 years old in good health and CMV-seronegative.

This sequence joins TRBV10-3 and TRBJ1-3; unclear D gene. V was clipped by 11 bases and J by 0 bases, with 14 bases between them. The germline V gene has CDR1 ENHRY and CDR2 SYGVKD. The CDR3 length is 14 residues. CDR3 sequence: CAVHRESSGNTIYF. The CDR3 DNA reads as TGTGCCGTGCACCGGGAAAGCTCTGGAAACACCATATATTTT.

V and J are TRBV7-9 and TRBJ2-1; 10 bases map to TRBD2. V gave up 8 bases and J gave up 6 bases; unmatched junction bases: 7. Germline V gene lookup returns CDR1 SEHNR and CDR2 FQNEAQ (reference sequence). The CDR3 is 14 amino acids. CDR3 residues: CASPPSGGSNEQFF. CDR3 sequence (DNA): TGTGCCAGCCCTCCTAGCGGGGGATCCAATGAGCAGTTCTTC. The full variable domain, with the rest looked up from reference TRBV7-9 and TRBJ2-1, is DTGVSQNPRHKITKRGQNVTFRCDPISEHNRLYWYRQTLGQGPEFLTYFQNEAQLEKSRLLSDRFSAERPKGSFSTLEIQRTEQGDSAMYLCASPPSGGSNEQFFGPGTRLTVL.

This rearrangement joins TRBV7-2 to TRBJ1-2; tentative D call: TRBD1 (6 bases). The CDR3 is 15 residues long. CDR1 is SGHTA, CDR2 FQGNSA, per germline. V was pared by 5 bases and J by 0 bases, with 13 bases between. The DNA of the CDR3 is TGTGCCAGCAGCCCGGAGTACAGGGCTAACTATGGCTACACCTTC. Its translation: CASSPEYRANYGYTF.

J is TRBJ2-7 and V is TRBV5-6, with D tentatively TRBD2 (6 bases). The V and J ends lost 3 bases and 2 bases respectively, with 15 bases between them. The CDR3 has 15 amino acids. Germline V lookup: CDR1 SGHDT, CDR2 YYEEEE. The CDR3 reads CASSSWDWAPYEQYF. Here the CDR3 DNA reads TGTGCCAGCAGCTCTTGGGACTGGGCTCCCTACGAGCAGTACTTC.

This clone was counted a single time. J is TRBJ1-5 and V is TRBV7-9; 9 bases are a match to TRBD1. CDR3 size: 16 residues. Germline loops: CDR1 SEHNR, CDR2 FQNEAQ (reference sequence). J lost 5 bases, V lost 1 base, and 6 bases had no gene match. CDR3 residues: CASSLGTGAVHQPQHF. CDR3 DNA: TGTGCCAGCAGCTTAGGGACAGGGGCCGTCCATCAGCCCCAGCATTTT.

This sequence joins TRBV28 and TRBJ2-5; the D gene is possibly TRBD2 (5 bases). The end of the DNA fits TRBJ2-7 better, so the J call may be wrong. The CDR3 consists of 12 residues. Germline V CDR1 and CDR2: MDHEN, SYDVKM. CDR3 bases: TGTGCCAGCAGTCCGGACTTTAACGAGCAGTACTTC. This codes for CASSPDFNEQYF.

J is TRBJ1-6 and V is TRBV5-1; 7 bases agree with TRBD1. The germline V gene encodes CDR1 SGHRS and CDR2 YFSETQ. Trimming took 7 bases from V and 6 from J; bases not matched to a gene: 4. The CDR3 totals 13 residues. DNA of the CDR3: TGCGCCAGCGGGGGGACAGCTAATTCACCCCTCCACTTT. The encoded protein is CASGGTANSPLHF.

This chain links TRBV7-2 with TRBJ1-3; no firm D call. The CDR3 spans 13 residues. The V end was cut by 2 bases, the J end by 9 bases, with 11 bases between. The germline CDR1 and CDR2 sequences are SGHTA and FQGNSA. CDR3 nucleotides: TGTGCCAGCAGCTTATCTCACAGTGGCACCATATATTTT. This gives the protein CASSLSHSGTIYF. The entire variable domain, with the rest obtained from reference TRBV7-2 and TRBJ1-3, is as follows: GAGVSQSPSNKVTEKGKDVELRCDPISGHTALYWYRQSLGQGLEFLIYFQGNSAPDKSGLPSDRFSAERTGGSVSTLTIQRTQQEDSAVYLCASSLSHSGTIYFGEGSWLTVV.

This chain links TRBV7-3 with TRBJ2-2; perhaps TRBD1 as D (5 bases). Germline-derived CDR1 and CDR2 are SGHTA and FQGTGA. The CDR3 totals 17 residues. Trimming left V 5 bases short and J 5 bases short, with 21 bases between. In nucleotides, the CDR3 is TGTGCCAGCAGCCCCCACACCGACAGAGTGATAACCGGGGAGCTGTTTTTT. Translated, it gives CASSPHTDRVITGELFF.

The CDR3, as DNA: TGTGCCAGCAGCTATATCTTTTCCTACGAGCAGTACTTC. Translation gives CASSYIFSYEQYF. The chain employs TRBV7-9 and TRBJ2-7; D gene unclear. Trimming left V 4 bases short and J 1 base short, with 8 bases between. This CDR3 has 13 residues. Germline V lookup: CDR1 SEHNR, CDR2 FQNEAQ (reference sequence).

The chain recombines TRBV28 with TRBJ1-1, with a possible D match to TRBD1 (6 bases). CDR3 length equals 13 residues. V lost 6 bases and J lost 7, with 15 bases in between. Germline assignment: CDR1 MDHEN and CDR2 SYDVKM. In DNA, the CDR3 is TGTGCCAGCAGGAAAATCACAGGGCTTGAAGCTTTCTTT. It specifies CASRKITGLEAFF.

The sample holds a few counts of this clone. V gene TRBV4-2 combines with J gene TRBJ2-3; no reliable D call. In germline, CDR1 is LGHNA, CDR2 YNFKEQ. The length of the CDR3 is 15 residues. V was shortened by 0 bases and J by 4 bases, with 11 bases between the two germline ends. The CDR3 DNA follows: TGTGCCAGCAGCCAAGATCCACTCAATCCAGATACGCAGTATTTT. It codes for CASSQDPLNPDTQYF.

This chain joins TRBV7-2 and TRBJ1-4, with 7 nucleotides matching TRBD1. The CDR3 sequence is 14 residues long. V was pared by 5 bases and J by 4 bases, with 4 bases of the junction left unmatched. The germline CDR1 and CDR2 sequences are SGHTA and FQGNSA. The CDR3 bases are TGTGCCAGCAGCCAACAGGGGCGTAATGAAAAACTGTTTTTT. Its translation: CASSQQGRNEKLFF.

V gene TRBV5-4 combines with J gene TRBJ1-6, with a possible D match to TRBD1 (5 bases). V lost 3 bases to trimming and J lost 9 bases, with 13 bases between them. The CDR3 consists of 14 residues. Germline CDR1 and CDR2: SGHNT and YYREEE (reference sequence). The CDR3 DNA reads TGTGCCAGCAGCTCCACCAGGGCTGCTTCACCCCTCCACTTT. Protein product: CASSSTRAASPLHF.

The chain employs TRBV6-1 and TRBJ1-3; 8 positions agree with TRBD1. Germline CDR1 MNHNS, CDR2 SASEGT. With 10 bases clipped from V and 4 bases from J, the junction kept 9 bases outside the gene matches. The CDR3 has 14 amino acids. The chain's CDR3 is CANGQGGEGNTIYF. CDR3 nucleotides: TGTGCCAACGGACAGGGTGGGGAAGGAAACACCATATATTTT.

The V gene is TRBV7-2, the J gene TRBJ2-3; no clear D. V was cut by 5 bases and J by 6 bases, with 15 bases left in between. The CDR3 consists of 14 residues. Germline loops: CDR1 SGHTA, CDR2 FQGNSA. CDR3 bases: TGTGCCAGCAGCCGACCGGCCCGAGGCGATACGCAGTATTTT. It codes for CASSRPARGDTQYF.

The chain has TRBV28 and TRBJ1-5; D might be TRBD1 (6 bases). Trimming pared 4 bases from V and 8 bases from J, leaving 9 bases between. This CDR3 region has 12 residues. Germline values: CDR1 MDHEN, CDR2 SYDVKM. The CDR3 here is CASSSRGKPQHF. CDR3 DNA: TGTGCCAGCAGTTCCAGGGGTAAGCCCCAGCATTTT.

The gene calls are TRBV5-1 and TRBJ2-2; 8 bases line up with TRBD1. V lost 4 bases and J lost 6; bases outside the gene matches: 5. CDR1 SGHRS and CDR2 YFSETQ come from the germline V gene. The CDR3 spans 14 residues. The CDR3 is CASSPGGPSGELFF. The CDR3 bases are TGCGCCAGCAGCCCAGGGGGCCCGTCCGGGGAGCTGTTTTTT.

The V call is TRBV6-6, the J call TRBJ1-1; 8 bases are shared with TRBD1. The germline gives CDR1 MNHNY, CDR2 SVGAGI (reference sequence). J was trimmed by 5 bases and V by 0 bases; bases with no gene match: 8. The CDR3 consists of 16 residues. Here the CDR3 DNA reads TGTGCCAGCAGTTACTCTACAGGGGGGGGACTGACTGAAGCTTTCTTT. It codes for CASSYSTGGGLTEAFF.

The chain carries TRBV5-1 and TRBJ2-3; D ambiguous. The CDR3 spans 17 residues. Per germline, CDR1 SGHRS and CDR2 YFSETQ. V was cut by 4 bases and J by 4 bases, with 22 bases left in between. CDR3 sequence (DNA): TGCGCCAGCAGCACCTTTACTGGAACGGGTAACGCAGATACGCAGTATTTT. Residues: CASSTFTGTGNADTQYF.